The 6 T cell receptor beta chains listed next were all sequenced from one sample in a study of T cell responses to AZD1222 COVID-19 vaccine. Sequencing was performed with immunoSEQ multiplex PCR; in TCRdb, only in-frame clones are kept and a portion is missing. The sample lists 150,000 to 200,000 clones, 85% to 95% seen once, with approximately 4% in the top ten. Sequencing was performed on peripheral blood, taken 28 days after the second dose of the MenACWY control vaccine. The receptors derive from an adult who received the MenACWY meningococcal vaccine as a control.

This clone was observed a single time. The chain has TRBV11-3 and TRBJ2-7, with TRBD1 matching over 8 bases. The CDR3 length is 15 residues. The trim removed 1 base at V and 4 bases at J, leaving 6 bases unmatched. Germline V gives CDR1 SGHNT, CDR2 YENEEA. As DNA, the CDR3 is TGTGCCAGCAGCTTAGGGGCTCAGGGGGCGTACGAGCAGTACTTC. Translated: CASSLGAQGAYEQYF.

The rearrangement uses TRBV30 and TRBJ1-2; weak D call: TRBD1 (6 bases). This CDR3 is built from 12 residues. With 3 bases removed from V and 4 bases from J, the gap between germline ends came to 9 bases. Germline CDR1 GTSNPN, CDR2 SVGIG (reference sequence). Here the CDR3 reads CAWRTGGYGYTF. The DNA for the CDR3 is TGTGCCTGGAGGACAGGCGGCTATGGCTACACCTTC.

This rearrangement joins TRBV3-1 (or the pseudogene TRBV3-2) to TRBJ2-1; 8 bases match TRBD2. Germline CDR1 LGHDT, CDR2 YNNKEL (reference sequence). The J segment lost 8 bases and the V segment lost 4 bases, leaving 4 bases of the junction unmatched. The CDR3 runs 13 residues. CDR3 protein: CASSRTSGHEQFF. The CDR3 coding sequence is TGTGCCAGCAGCCGAACTAGCGGCCATGAGCAGTTCTTC.

J is TRBJ2-2 and V is TRBV19; perhaps TRBD1 as D (6 bases). Germline V gene data show CDR1 as LNHDA and CDR2 as SQIVND (reference sequence). The CDR3 runs 14 residues. Trimming cost V 9 bases and J 0 bases, with 11 bases left between them. The CDR3 DNA follows: TGTGCCAGCACCGGGACAACGAACACCGGGGAGCTGTTTTTT. Encoded protein: CASTGTTNTGELFF.

In its sample, this clone was seen once. The gene calls are TRBV30 and TRBJ1-5; D is ambiguous. V lost 5 bases, J lost 2 bases, and 13 bases lay in between. The germline V gene has CDR1 GTSNPN and CDR2 SVGIG (reference sequence). This CDR3 has 14 amino acids. CDR3 sequence (DNA): TGTGCCTGGGGTACCGGTGTGGGCAATCAGCCCCAGCATTTT. It translates to CAWGTGVGNQPQHF.

V is TRBV5-4 and J is TRBJ2-1; tentative D call: TRBD1 (6 bases). The CDR3 is 15 residues long. V was cut by 0 bases and J by 8 bases, with 15 bases left in between. The germline CDR1 and CDR2 sequences are SGHNT and YYREEE (reference sequence). The CDR3 DNA reads TGTGCCAGCAGCTTGGAAGGGACACGCGGGCATGAGCAGTTCTTC. Translating gives CASSLEGTRGHEQFF. Full variable domain (missing parts from reference TRBV5-4 and TRBJ2-1): ETGVTQSPTHLIKTRGQQVTLRCSSQSGHNTVSWYQQALGQGPQFIFQYYREEENGRGNFPPRFSGLQFPNYSSELNVNALELDDSALYLCASSLEGTRGHEQFFGPGTRLTVL.